This note documents a single T cell receptor (beta chain) sequence. No antigen is known for it. Clones were sequenced by immunoSEQ multiplex PCR, and TCRdb holds only the in-frame ones, with some missing. The sample carries roughly 90,000 clones, around 81% recorded once. Germline CDR1 is SGHNT and CDR2 is YENEEA. Trimming left V 0 bases short and J 6 bases short, with 12 bases between. The CDR3 has 15 amino acids. This record comes from a study of PD-1 blockade in classical Hodgkin lymphoma. Relapse was seen in all patients after autologous stem cell transplantation, and brentuximab vedotin exposure was variable. Study observations and caveats: Reasons behind the repertoire differences stay unclear, perhaps disease activity or earlier therapy.

The source is a human donor with classical Hodgkin lymphoma. The sequences come from peripheral blood mononuclear cells (PBMCs), collected before the second cycle of nivolumab. V gene TRBV11-3 combines with J gene TRBJ1-5; D is possibly TRBD1 (6 bases). The CDR3 DNA reads as TGTGCCAGCAGCTTAGAGCCAGGGGCCTCTCAGCCCCAGCATTTT. Amino acids: CASSLEPGASQPQHF.